These T cell receptor beta chains were read from a single sample in a study of cytomegalovirus exposure and HLA in healthy donors. Assay: immunoSEQ multiplex PCR; the TCRdb copy retains only in-frame clones and omits some. The table has 100,000 to 150,000 clones, about 70% seen once. The specimen sequenced was PBMCs. These receptor sequences come from a male donor in good health and CMV-seronegative. Each CDR3 is given with its conserved first and last residue. The D gene is left open where the match is weak. Clone size appears in some rows only: once, few, many, or a class for an expanded clone.

clone_size | j_call | d_call | v_call | cdr3_aa | cdr3_nt
once | TRBJ2-3 | TRBD1 | TRBV7-2 | CASRIGTVGSTDTQYF | TGTGCCAGCAGAATAGGGACAGTCGGTAGCACAGATACGCAGTATTTT
once | TRBJ1-1 | TRBD1 | TRBV13 | CASSSARDRVRMNTEAFF | TGTGCCAGCAGCTCGGCCCGGGACAGGGTTAGAATGAACACTGAAGCTTTCTTT
once | TRBJ2-1 | . | TRBV7-9 | CASSKGSGDEQFF | TGTGCCAGCAGCAAGGGGTCTGGGGATGAGCAGTTCTTC
. | TRBJ1-4 | . | TRBV4-1 | CASSQQVFRNEKLFF | TGCGCCAGCAGCCAGCAGGTCTTTCGCAATGAAAAACTGTTTTTT
. | TRBJ2-7 | TRBD2 | TRBV27 | CASNALSSGGSNEQYF | TGTGCCAGCAACGCTTTATCTAGCGGGGGGAGTAACGAGCAGTACTTC
once | TRBJ1-5 | . | TRBV7-2 | CASSPRSGGGSNQPQHF | TGTGCCAGCAGCCCTCGAAGCGGGGGAGGCAGCAATCAGCCCCAGCATTTT
. | TRBJ2-1 | . | TRBV6-4 | CASSDQPILSVYNEQFF | TGTGCCAGCAGTGACCAACCCATACTATCCGTCTACAATGAGCAGTTCTTC
. | TRBJ2-6 | . | TRBV7-8 | CASSLAVRGASSGANVLTF | TGTGCCAGCAGCTTAGCGGTCCGGGGGGCCTCCTCTGGGGCCAACGTCCTGACTTTC
. | TRBJ2-5 | TRBD1 | TRBV19 | CASSPTGGSETQYF | TGTGCCAGTAGCCCGACAGGGGGCAGTGAGACCCAGTACTTC
once | TRBJ1-1 | TRBD1 | TRBV29-1 | CSVDTDRVNTEAFF | TGCAGCGTTGACACAGACAGGGTGAACACTGAAGCTTTCTTT
. | TRBJ2-1 | TRBD1 | TRBV5-1 | CASSVGGQGANNEQFF | TGCGCCAGCAGCGTGGGAGGACAGGGGGCGAACAATGAGCAGTTCTTC
. | TRBJ1-3 | . | TRBV7-9 | CASSSVEVFGNTIYF | TGTGCCAGCAGCTCAGTTGAGGTATTTGGAAACACCATATATTTT
. | TRBJ2-7 | TRBD1 | TRBV19 | CASSITGGSYEQYF | TGTGCCAGTAGTATAACAGGGGGCTCCTACGAGCAGTACTTC
. | TRBJ2-4 | . | TRBV15 | CATSVRQVLGSVQYF | TGTGCCACCAGCGTCAGGCAGGTGCTTGGTAGTGTTCAGTACTTC
. | TRBJ2-7 | TRBD1 | TRBV7-2 | CASSLKSSDRYEQYF | TGTGCCAGCAGCTTAAAAAGCTCGGACAGGTACGAGCAGTACTTC
. | TRBJ2-1 | . | TRBV1 | CTSSQAYTETSYNEQFF | TGCACCAGCAGCCAAGCATATACAGAGACCTCCTACAATGAGCAGTTCTTC
. | TRBJ2-7 | . | TRBV6-6 | CASSSSRAGSSYEQYF | TGTGCCAGCAGCTCCTCACGGGCGGGGAGCTCCTACGAGCAGTACTTC
. | TRBJ2-3 | TRBD2 | TRBV10-2 | CASSGIASGRASDTQYF | TGCGCCAGCAGTGGGATCGCTAGCGGGAGGGCCTCAGATACGCAGTATTTT
. | TRBJ2-5 | TRBD2 | TRBV6-6 | CASSPGTSGSRTQYF | TGTGCCAGCAGCCCCGGGACTAGCGGGAGTAGGACCCAGTACTTC
few | TRBJ2-7 | TRBD1 | TRBV4-3 | CASSPGTGGHEQYF | TGCGCCAGCAGCCCCGGGACAGGGGGTCACGAGCAGTACTTC
. | TRBJ1-5 | . | TRBV6-1 | CASSSRGAYQPQHF | TGTGCCAGCAGTAGTCGGGGAGCCTATCAGCCCCAGCATTTT
. | TRBJ2-2 | . | TRBV30 | CAWRGLAIPTGELFF | TGTGCCTGGAGGGGGCTAGCGATACCTACCGGGGAGCTGTTTTTT
. | TRBJ2-7 | TRBD2 | TRBV4-3 | CASSQEVLAGVGSYEQYF | TGCGCCAGCAGCCAAGAAGTGCTAGCGGGAGTAGGGTCCTACGAGCAGTACTTC
. | TRBJ2-7 | . | TRBV7-6 | CASSFDRSAYEQYF | TGTGCCAGCAGCTTCGACAGGAGTGCCTACGAGCAGTACTTC
. | TRBJ1-1 | . | TRBV6-1 | CASSEPRSSDTEAFF | TGTGCCAGCAGTGAACCCCGATCTTCAGACACTGAAGCTTTCTTT
. | TRBJ1-5 | TRBD1 | TRBV18 | CASSADRVNQPQHF | TGTGCCAGCTCAGCGGACAGGGTCAATCAGCCCCAGCATTTT
. | TRBJ1-3 | . | TRBV19 | CASNFQGNTIYF | TGTGCCAGTAACTTTCAAGGAAACACCATATATTTT
. | TRBJ2-1 | . | TRBV29-1 | CSVGLGGGNEQFF | TGCAGCGTTGGATTGGGAGGAGGCAATGAGCAGTTCTTC
. | TRBJ2-1 | . | TRBV7-3 | CASNGGGALDEQFF | TGTGCCAGCAATGGTGGGGGGGCTCTGGATGAGCAGTTCTTC
. | TRBJ2-3 | . | TRBV28 | CASSFVGGTDTQYF | TGTGCCAGCAGTTTCGTCGGGGGCACAGATACGCAGTATTTT
. | TRBJ2-3 | TRBD2 | TRBV28 | CASLGTSTPDTQYF | TGTGCCAGCCTCGGGACTAGTACCCCAGATACGCAGTATTTT
. | TRBJ1-2 | . | TRBV19 | CASSTERGSGNYGYTF | TGTGCCAGTAGTACGGAAAGAGGATCTGGTAACTATGGCTACACCTTC
. | TRBJ2-7 | TRBD1 | TRBV5-1 | CASSGTGMTYEQYF | TGCGCCAGCAGCGGGACAGGGATGACCTACGAGCAGTACTTC
. | TRBJ2-3 | . | TRBV11-2 | CASSLQDTQYF | TGTGCCAGCAGCTTACAAGATACGCAGTATTTT
. | TRBJ2-5 | TRBD2 | TRBV11-2 | CASSLGPPGGGQETQYF | TGTGCCAGCAGCTTAGGCCCCCCGGGGGGTGGACAAGAGACCCAGTACTTC
. | TRBJ2-7 | TRBD1 | TRBV6-1 | CASSAGTGTIYEQYF | TGTGCCAGCAGTGCTGGGACAGGGACTATCTACGAGCAGTACTTC
. | TRBJ2-2 | TRBD2 | TRBV5-6 | CASSLLAGDGTGELFF | TGTGCCAGCAGCTTGTTAGCGGGAGATGGGACCGGGGAGCTGTTTTTT
medium-sized | TRBJ2-3 | TRBD1 | TRBV4-3 | CASSQRTGGSGDTQYF | TGCGCCAGCAGCCAAAGGACAGGGGGCAGCGGGGATACGCAGTATTTT
. | TRBJ2-3 | TRBD2 | TRBV27 | CASSIRSLAGVDTQYF | TGTGCCAGCAGTATCCGATCACTAGCGGGAGTTGATACGCAGTATTTT
. | TRBJ2-3 | TRBD2 | TRBV30 | CAWSGLAVITDTQYF | TGTGCCTGGTCCGGACTAGCGGTGATCACAGATACGCAGTATTTT
. | TRBJ2-7 | . | TRBV5-6 | CASSLRGLSYEQYF | TGTGCCAGCAGCTTGAGGGGACTGAGCTACGAGCAGTACTTC